This section outlines one T cell receptor beta chain sequence together with its context. Its antigen remains unknown. The V end was cut by 7 bases, the J end by 4 bases, with 23 bases between. In germline, CDR1 is LNHDA, CDR2 SQIVND (reference sequence). The CDR3 has 17 residues. Method: immunoSEQ multiplex PCR; TCRdb's copy keeps in-frame clones and lacks some. The sample records 10,000 or so clones, approximately 59% being singletons. This entry is derived from a study of tissue T cells after allogeneic stem cell transplantation. Autopsy tissues spanned esophagus to rectum, liver, skin, and lymphoid organs including spleen. General study points: Anatomically similar tissues had similar TCR repertoires within each patient.

Sample: tissue from the ileum, taken at autopsy. The chain carries TRBV19 and TRBJ1-5, with unresolved D. The origin of this receptor is a woman aged 18-55 years with breast cancer. This CDR3 is CASTLNEVALQNQPQHF. DNA of the CDR3: TGTGCCAGTACCCTTAACGAGGTTGCGTTGCAAAATCAGCCCCAGCATTTT.